Following are 27 T cell receptor beta chains from one sample sequenced in a study of CXCR3-negative and CXCR3-positive naive CD8 T cells. Study results and limitations: Naive CXCR3-positive cells had TRB CDR3s more hydrophobic than those of CXCR3-negative naive cells.

UMI labels and 5' RACE were used to prepare the TRB cDNA libraries. After re-calling the 5' RACE reads, TCRdb lists one entry per CDR3 protein, DNA absent. Its clone listing holds about 98,000 distinct CDR3 sequences. These receptors have no known antigen. Sequencing was done on a sample of naive CXCR3+ CD8+ T cells from blood. Described subset: CD45RO-CCR7+CD27+CD95- naive CD8+ T cells expressing CXCR3 (TNR3+). The origin of the receptors is a human donor in good health. Some clones in this sample may be carry-over from other donors' samples.

The rearrangement links TRBV7-3 to TRBJ2-5; TCRdb's assignment of TRBD1 cannot be checked, as there is no DNA. The length of the CDR3 is 15 residues. The germline gives CDR1 SGHTA, CDR2 FQGTGA. The CDR3 here is CASSPSMGGQETQYF.

The chain combines TRBV7-9 with TRBJ1-4; as DNA is missing, the TRBD1 call by TCRdb cannot be tested. CDR3 length: 16 residues. The germline CDR1 and CDR2 sequences are SEHNR and FQNEAQ (reference sequence). The CDR3 loop is CASRADGARPNEKLFF. The variable domain in full, with the rest retrieved from reference TRBV7-9 and TRBJ1-4, is DTGVSQNPRHKITKRGQNVTFRCDPISEHNRLYWYRQTLGQGPEFLTYFQNEAQLEKSRLLSDRFSAERPKGSFSTLEIQRTEQGDSAMYLCASRADGARPNEKLFFGSGTQLSVL.

V gene TRBV9 combines with J gene TRBJ2-7; absent DNA, TCRdb's TRBD1 call cannot be checked. Per germline, CDR1 SGDLS and CDR2 YYNGEE. The CDR3 loop spans 14 amino acids. The CDR3 protein is CASSVEGMSYEQYF.

This chain uses TRBV11-2 with TRBJ2-3. In germline, CDR1 is SGHAT, CDR2 FQNNGV. The CDR3 loop spans 15 amino acids. The CDR3 protein is CASSLEARSTDTQYF.

The V gene is TRBV6-5, the J gene TRBJ2-1; the D gene TCRdb calls, TRBD1, cannot be checked with no DNA. Germline CDR1 MNHEY, CDR2 SVGAGI. This CDR3 contains 16 residues. CDR3 loop: CASSLLGGAHYNEQFF.

This sequence joins TRBV4-1 and TRBJ2-7; TCRdb calls TRBD2, which cannot be checked without DNA. Germline V CDR1 and CDR2: MGHRA, YSYEKL. The CDR3 loop spans 16 amino acids. This CDR3 is CANSQGPQGSSYEQYF.

The CDR3 reads CASSYPGPQQGQPQHF. This chain connects TRBV6-2 or TRBV6-3 to TRBJ1-5; TCRdb indicates TRBD1, and absent DNA this call remains unverified. This CDR3 is built from 16 residues. CDR1 MNHEY and CDR2 SVGEGT come from the germline V gene.

The V and J genes are TRBV12-3 or TRBV12-4 and TRBJ2-1. The length of the CDR3 is 14 residues. The CDR3 here is CASSFGLGHNEQFF.

The rearrangement joins TRBV20-1 to TRBJ2-5; TCRdb picks TRBD2, but there is no DNA to check that call. The germline V gene has CDR1 DFQATT and CDR2 SNEGSKA (reference sequence). CDR3 length: 20 residues. Here the CDR3 reads CSARAGLEGPRGAYQETQYF.

V usage is TRBV4-3 and J usage is TRBJ2-6; as DNA is missing, the TRBD2 call by TCRdb cannot be tested. The germline gives CDR1 LGHNA, CDR2 YSLEER. This CDR3 has 17 amino acids. This CDR3 is CASSQDVRGSGANVLTF.

This chain connects TRBV3-1 to TRBJ1-1; no DNA is available, so the TRBD1 call from TCRdb remains unchecked. Germline-derived CDR1 and CDR2 are LGHDT and YNNKEL (reference sequence). The CDR3 has 18 amino acids. The CDR3 sequence is CASSQDPYFRGVGTEAFF.

The chain employs TRBV4-1 and TRBJ2-7; the TRBD1 assignment by TCRdb is unverifiable without DNA. The germline V gene encodes CDR1 MGHRA and CDR2 YSYEKL. The CDR3 totals 17 residues. The CDR3 sequence is CASSQGAGTKSSYEQYF.

The CDR3: CSVELTGTGSLMGQFF. This chain uses TRBV29-1 with TRBJ2-1; TCRdb outputs TRBD1, but without DNA this stays unchecked. Per the germline V gene, CDR1 is SQVTM and CDR2 is ANQGSEA. The CDR3 totals 16 residues.

The V call is TRBV4-1, the J call TRBJ2-5; TCRdb selects TRBD2, and the lack of DNA leaves this call unchecked. The CDR3 totals 17 residues. Per the germline V gene, CDR1 is MGHRA and CDR2 is YSYEKL. CDR3 region: CASSRGRFAGRQETQYF.

This chain links TRBV14 with TRBJ1-1; TCRdb calls TRBD1, which cannot be checked without DNA. The germline gives CDR1 SGHDN, CDR2 FVKESK. The CDR3 totals 13 residues. The CDR3 spells CASSQARGTEAFF.

The rearrangement links TRBV5-6 to TRBJ2-7. The CDR3 runs 14 residues. Germline V gene data show CDR1 as SGHDT and CDR2 as YYEEEE. CDR3 residues: CASSLQLRLHEQYF.

V is TRBV27 and J is TRBJ2-2; TCRdb's assignment of TRBD1 cannot be checked, as there is no DNA. The CDR3 is 14 amino acids. Per germline, CDR1 MNHEY and CDR2 SMNVEV (reference sequence). This CDR3 reads CASSPGADTGELFF.

This chain uses TRBV5-1 with TRBJ2-7. This CDR3 is 14 amino acids long. Germline-derived CDR1 and CDR2 are SGHRS and YFSETQ. CDR3 region: CASSSEWSSYEQYF. The whole variable domain, remainder taken from reference TRBV5-1 and TRBJ2-7, is KAGVTQTPRYLIKTRGQQVTLSCSPISGHRSVSWYQQTPGQGLQFLFEYFSETQRNKGNFPGRFSGRQFSNSRSEMNVSTLELGDSALYLCASSSEWSSYEQYFGPGTRLTVT.

This rearrangement joins TRBV6-1 to TRBJ2-7; no DNA is available, so the TRBD1 call from TCRdb remains unchecked. The CDR3 length is 12 residues. Germline-derived CDR1 and CDR2 are MNHNS and SASEGT. The CDR3 is CATPDRVYEQYF.

V and J are TRBV7-9 and TRBJ1-6. The CDR3 sequence is 13 residues long. Germline values: CDR1 SEHNR, CDR2 FQNEAQ (reference sequence). The CDR3 here is CASSLPGPTPLHF. Supplemented by reference TRBV7-9 and TRBJ1-6, the full variable domain reads DTGVSQNPRHKITKRGQNVTFRCDPISEHNRLYWYRQTLGQGPEFLTYFQNEAQLEKSRLLSDRFSAERPKGSFSTLEIQRTEQGDSAMYLCASSLPGPTPLHFGNGTRLTVT.

The V and J genes are TRBV6-2 or TRBV6-3 and TRBJ1-5; TCRdb gives TRBD1 as the D gene, but with no DNA this cannot be confirmed. Germline V lookup: CDR1 MNHEY, CDR2 SVGEGT. This CDR3 spans 14 amino acids. CDR3 region: CASSLGASNQPQHF.

J is TRBJ1-2 and V is TRBV4-2. This CDR3 spans 14 amino acids. Germline CDR1 is LGHNA and CDR2 is YNFKEQ. The CDR3: CASSQDAPLRGYTF.

The chain is built from TRBV7-6 and TRBJ2-7; TCRdb names TRBD1, which stays unverified in the absence of DNA. CDR1 is SGHVS, CDR2 FNYEAQ, per germline. The CDR3 length is 17 residues. The CDR3 reads CASSVWIGHFTLYEQYF.

The rearrangement uses TRBV15 and TRBJ1-4; TCRdb's D call of TRBD1 is untestable without DNA. Germline V gene sequence: CDR1 LNHNV, CDR2 YYDKDF (reference sequence). The CDR3 consists of 14 residues. The CDR3 sequence is CATSSRVPNEKLFF.

The chain joins TRBV28 to TRBJ2-1; absent DNA, TCRdb's TRBD1 call cannot be checked. The CDR3 totals 16 residues. In germline, CDR1 is MDHEN, CDR2 SYDVKM. CDR3 in amino acids: CASTSRGGLSYNEQFF.

The chain combines TRBV5-1 with TRBJ2-5. The germline V gene has CDR1 SGHRS and CDR2 YFSETQ. The CDR3 has 11 residues. CDR3 sequence: CASSWEETQYF. Based on the CDR3 plus reference TRBV5-1 and TRBJ2-5, the full variable domain is KAGVTQTPRYLIKTRGQQVTLSCSPISGHRSVSWYQQTPGQGLQFLFEYFSETQRNKGNFPGRFSGRQFSNSRSEMNVSTLELGDSALYLCASSWEETQYFGPGTRLLVL.

The chain joins TRBV7-9 to TRBJ2-5; TCRdb's D call, TRBD2, is unchecked because there is no DNA. This CDR3 is 15 amino acids long. Per the germline V gene, CDR1 is SEHNR and CDR2 is FQNEAQ (reference sequence). CDR3: CASSLSFSPEETQYF.